This entry describes one T cell receptor beta chain. TCRdb's copy holds only in-frame clones and misses some; the assay was immunoSEQ multiplex PCR. The sample shows 200,000 or so clones, around 91% of them seen only once. This CDR3 contains 11 residues. The germline V and J ends were trimmed by 7 bases and 8 bases, with 11 bases remaining between them. The germline V gene encodes CDR1 ENHRY and CDR2 SYGVKD. These data come from a study of blood T cell repertoires in COVID-19. The sample was PBMCs or T cells enriched from blood (not recorded which). The chain carries TRBV10-3 and TRBJ1-2; D is unclear. The sequence was obtained from a woman aged 18-35 years in a cohort exposed to, infected with or recovered from COVID-19 (not recorded which). In nucleotides, the CDR3 is TGTGCCATCACCTCAGCAGGCGGCTACACCTTC. It encodes CAITSAGGYTF.